This T cell receptor beta chain was retrieved from a study of blood T cell repertoires in COVID-19 (dated by TCRdb to about 2020). About the study as a whole: Samples from collaborators originated in the United States, Italy and Spain and spanned both the acute and convalescent phases of COVID-19. The prospective study material was composed of cDNA or gDNA derived from T cells, B-cell-depleted T cells, or PBMCs. Deeply sampled blood TCRbeta repertoires from subjects exposed to, actively infected with, or recovered from COVID-19 were included in the dataset. The repertoires were released in a freely available public database intended as a resource for research on the immune response to SARS-CoV-2. The samples were drawn from two sources: the first 160 participants of the ongoing ImmuneRACE study, and 950 to 1,500 subjects contributed by 6 global collaborators. Nearly every sample came with metadata listing a de-identified subject ID, COVID-19 status, age in years and sex. HLA class I and class II types, where available, came from metadata supplied by the sample provider rather than from assay-based typing. Results and caveats for the whole study, not just this receptor: The amount of clinical and demographic metadata varied by source and participant and was provided uncurated.

The V end loses 2 bases and the J end loses 2 bases, and a stretch of 13 bases separates them. From its cysteine to its phenylalanine, the CDR3 spans 16 amino acids. CDR3 DNA only is kept here, 48 bases in frame from base 1. The germline V gene encodes CDR1 LGHDT and CDR2 YNNKEL (reference sequence). The immunoSEQ Assay, a bias-controlled multiplex PCR, was used to amplify TCRbeta CDR3 regions from genomic DNA. The authors' pipeline ran thus. The number of nucleated cells in each sample was estimated by amplification of reference gene primers within the assay. Sequence reads were collapsed and filtered to measure the absolute abundance of every unique TCRbeta CDR3 rearrangement. For each sample, productive Simpson clonality was calculated as the square root of Simpson's diversity index over productive rearrangements. This immuneACCESS table, as held by TCRdb, lists in-frame sequences with V and J called but not all clones. Of the missing ones, under half trace to an unresolved V gene in checked studies; the others have no known cause. V, J and clone size reflect that table, while D and trimming were determined from the DNA. The sample table holds 120,000 or so clones, of which around four fifths were seen once. More than 5% of the sample belongs to the ten largest clones.

For this clone: The specificity of this receptor is unknown. The record has no base qualities; no much larger clone is one base away.

Collaborating institutions collected whole blood in K2EDTA tubes following their own protocols. For TCRbeta analysis, collaborator samples were shipped as frozen whole blood, as isolated PBMCs, or as DNA extracted from either sample type. This clonotype originated in a man older than 75 with active or convalescent COVID-19. The chain was built from TRBV3-1 (or the pseudogene TRBV3-2) and TRBJ2-4, with TRBD2 tentatively as D gene (5 bases match). The sample was peripheral blood. The CDR3 reads as follows: CASSQFQEETKNIQYF. The DNA is as follows: TGTGCCAGCAGCCAATTCCAGGAGGAGACCAAAAACATTCAGTACTTC.